This T cell receptor (beta chain) was recovered during a study of cytomegalovirus exposure and HLA in healthy donors. Only a few counts were recorded for this clone. Its antigen is unidentified. Points from the study as a whole: That first-cohort TCR clusters tended to co-occur in the roughly 130 validation repertoires was found in a later analysis. The investigators catalogued 150 to 200 TCR beta chains as cytomegalovirus-associated.

This CDR3 has 15 residues. The germline V gene encodes CDR1 SGHRS and CDR2 YFSETQ. V was pared by 1 base and J by 2 bases, with 7 bases between. TCRdb keeps only in-frame clones here, not all; method: immunoSEQ multiplex PCR. The table shows roughly 130,000 clones, with about 90% occurring only once. The chain joins TRBV5-1 to TRBJ2-6, with D unresolved. Sequencing was done on a sample of PBMCs. This receptor was identified in a young man in good health and CMV-seronegative. This CDR3 is CASSLITAGANVLTF. The CDR3 coding sequence is TGCGCCAGCAGCTTGATCACAGCTGGGGCCAACGTCCTGACTTTC.